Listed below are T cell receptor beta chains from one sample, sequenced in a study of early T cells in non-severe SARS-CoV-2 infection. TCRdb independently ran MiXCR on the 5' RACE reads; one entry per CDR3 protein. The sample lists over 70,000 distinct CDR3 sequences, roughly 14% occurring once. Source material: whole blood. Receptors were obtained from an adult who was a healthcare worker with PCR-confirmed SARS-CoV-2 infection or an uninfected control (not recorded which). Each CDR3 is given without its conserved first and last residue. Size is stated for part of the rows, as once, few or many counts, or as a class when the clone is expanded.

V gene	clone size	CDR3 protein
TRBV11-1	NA	ASSPEDTQY
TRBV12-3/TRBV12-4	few	ASSSPQGLNQPQH
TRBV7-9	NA	ASRKTGSGVDTQY
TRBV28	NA	ASSTGATEAF
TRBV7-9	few	ASSFTGKGTEVF
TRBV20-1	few	SARLQAGYT
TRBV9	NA	ASSVVRNNEQF
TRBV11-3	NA	ASSGGTAGSF
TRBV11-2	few	ASTFLASGEQF
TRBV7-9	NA	ASSLTGTPSYGYT
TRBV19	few	ASSIDVGSSYNEQF
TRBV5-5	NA	ASSLVSLPAYEQY
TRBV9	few	ASSTRQDQDHEQY
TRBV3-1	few	ASSLGQGSNQPQH
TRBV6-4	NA	ASSGGYNEQF
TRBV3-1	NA	ASSQGGPLREQF
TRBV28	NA	ASSFTAEAF
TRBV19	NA	ASTQRNSNQPQH
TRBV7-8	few	ASSLSLSQQF
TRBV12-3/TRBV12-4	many	ASSPQTSGNTIY
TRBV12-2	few	ASRLAESGQWREESGTGELF
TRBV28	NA	ASSPGPWGEQF
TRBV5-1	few	ASSRTSGRATYEQY
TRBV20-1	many	SAREGPGHTEAF
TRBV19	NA	ASSKAGINNEQF
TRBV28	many	ASRQTGGRGLPQETQY
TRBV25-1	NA	ASSWDSLNSPLH
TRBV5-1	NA	ASSSGLADYEQY
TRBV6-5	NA	ASRKKQGVEQY
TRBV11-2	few	ASSLGLAGVGDTQY
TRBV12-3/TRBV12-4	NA	ASSLGPPATSGRRTEQF
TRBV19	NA	ASSPYRGLVAGELF
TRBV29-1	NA	SVVTTGAYGYT
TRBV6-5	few	ASSPGTGPSYEQY
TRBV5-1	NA	ASTTVGSGDNEQF
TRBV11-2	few	ASSSPAGRLNTEAF
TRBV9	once	ASSELYGYT
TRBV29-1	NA	SVEATGGTDEQY
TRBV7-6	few	ASSLAGQGRRQNTEAF
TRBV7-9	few	ASSLAAGLNYNEQF
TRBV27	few	ASGTDDEGEKLF
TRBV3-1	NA	ASSPVGKSEAF